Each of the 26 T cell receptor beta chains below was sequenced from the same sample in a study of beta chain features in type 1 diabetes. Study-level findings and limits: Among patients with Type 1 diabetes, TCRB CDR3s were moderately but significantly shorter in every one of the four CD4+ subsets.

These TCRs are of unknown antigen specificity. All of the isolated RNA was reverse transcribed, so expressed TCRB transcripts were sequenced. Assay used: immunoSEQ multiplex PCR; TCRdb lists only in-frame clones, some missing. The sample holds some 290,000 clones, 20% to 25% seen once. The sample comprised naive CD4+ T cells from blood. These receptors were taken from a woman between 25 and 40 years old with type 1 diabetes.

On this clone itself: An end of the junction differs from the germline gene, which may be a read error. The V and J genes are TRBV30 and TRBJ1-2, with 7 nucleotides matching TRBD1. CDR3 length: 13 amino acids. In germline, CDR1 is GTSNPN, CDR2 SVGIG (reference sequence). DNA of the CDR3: TGTGCCTGGAACGGAGAGACGACAGGGCGACGGCTCTTC. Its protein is CAWNGETTGRRLF. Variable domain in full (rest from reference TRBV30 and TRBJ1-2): SQTIHQWPATLVQPVGSPLSLECTVEGTSNPNLYWYRQAAGRGLQLLFYSVGIGQISSEVPQNLSASRPQDRQFILSSKKLLLSDSGFYLCAWNGETTGRRLFGSGTRLTVV.

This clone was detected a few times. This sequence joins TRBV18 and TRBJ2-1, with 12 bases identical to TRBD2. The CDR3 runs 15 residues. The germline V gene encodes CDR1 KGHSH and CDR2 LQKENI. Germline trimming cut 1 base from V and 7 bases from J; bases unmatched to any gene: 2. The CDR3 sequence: CASSPQTSGGNEQFF. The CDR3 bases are TGTGCCAGCTCACCACAGACTAGCGGGGGAAATGAGCAGTTCTTC.

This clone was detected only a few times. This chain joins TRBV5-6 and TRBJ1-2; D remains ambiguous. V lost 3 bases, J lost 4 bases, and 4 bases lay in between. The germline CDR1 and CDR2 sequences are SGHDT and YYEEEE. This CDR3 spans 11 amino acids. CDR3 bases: TGTGCCAGCAGCTCCTTCTATGGCTACACCTTC. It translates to CASSSFYGYTF.

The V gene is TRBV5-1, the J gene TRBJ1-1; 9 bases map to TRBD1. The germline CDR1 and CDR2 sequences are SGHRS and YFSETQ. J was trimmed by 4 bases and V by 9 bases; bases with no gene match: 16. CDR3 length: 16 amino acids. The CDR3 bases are TGCGCCACCGGTCCGGACAGGGGACGGGGTGGCACTGAAGCTTTCTTT. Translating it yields CATGPDRGRGGTEAFF. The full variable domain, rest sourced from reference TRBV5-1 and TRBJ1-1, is KAGVTQTPRYLIKTRGQQVTLSCSPISGHRSVSWYQQTPGQGLQFLFEYFSETQRNKGNFPGRFSGRQFSNSRSEMNVSTLELGDSALYLCATGPDRGRGGTEAFFGQGTRLTVV.

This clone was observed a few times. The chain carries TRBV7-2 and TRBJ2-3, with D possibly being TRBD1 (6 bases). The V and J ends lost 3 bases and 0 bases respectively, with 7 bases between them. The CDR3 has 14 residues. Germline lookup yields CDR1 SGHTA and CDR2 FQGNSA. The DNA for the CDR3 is TGTGCCAGCAGCTTTGACAGGAGCACAGATACGCAGTATTTT. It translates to CASSFDRSTDTQYF.

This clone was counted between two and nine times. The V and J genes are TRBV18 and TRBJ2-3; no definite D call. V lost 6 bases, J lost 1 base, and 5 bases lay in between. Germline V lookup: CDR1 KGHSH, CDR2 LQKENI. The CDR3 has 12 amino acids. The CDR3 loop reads CASSLGTDTQYF. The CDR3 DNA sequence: TGTGCCAGCTCCCTAGGCACAGATACGCAGTATTTT.

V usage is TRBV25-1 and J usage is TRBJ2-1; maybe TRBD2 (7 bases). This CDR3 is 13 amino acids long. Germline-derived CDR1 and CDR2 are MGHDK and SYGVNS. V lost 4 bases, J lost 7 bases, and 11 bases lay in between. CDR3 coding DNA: TGTGCCAGCAGTGCAGCGGGACAAAATGAGCAGTTCTTC. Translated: CASSAAGQNEQFF.

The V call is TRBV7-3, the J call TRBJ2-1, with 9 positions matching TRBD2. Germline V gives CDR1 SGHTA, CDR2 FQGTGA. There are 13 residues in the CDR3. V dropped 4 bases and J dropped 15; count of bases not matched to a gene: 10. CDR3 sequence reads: CASSSGTSSLLFF. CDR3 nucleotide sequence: TGTGCCAGCAGCTCCGGGACTAGCAGCCTTCTGTTCTTC.

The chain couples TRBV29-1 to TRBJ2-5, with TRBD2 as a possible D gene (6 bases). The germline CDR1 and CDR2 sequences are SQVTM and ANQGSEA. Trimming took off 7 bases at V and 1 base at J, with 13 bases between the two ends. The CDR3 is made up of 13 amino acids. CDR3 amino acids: CSAGGGSQETQYF. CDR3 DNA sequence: TGCAGCGCCGGTGGAGGGTCCCAAGAGACCCAGTACTTC.

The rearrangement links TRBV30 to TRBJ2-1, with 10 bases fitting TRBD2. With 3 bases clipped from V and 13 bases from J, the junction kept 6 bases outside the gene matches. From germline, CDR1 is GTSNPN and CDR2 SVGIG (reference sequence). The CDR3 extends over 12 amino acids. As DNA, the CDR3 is TGTGCCTGGAGGGTAGCGGGAGGATCACAGTTCTTC. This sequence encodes CAWRVAGGSQFF.

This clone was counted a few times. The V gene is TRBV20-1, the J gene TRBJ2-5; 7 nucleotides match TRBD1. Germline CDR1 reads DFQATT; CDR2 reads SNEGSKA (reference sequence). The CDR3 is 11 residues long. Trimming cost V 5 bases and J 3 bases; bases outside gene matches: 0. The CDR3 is CSAGTEETQYF. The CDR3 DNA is TGCAGTGCTGGGACAGAAGAGACCCAGTACTTC.

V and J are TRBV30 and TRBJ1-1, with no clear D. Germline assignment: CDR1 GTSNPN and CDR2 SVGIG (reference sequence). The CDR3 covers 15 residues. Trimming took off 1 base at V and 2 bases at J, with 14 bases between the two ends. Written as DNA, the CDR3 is TGTGCCTGGAGTGCTCGGGGAGGGATTAACACTGAAGCTTTCTTT. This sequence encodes CAWSARGGINTEAFF.

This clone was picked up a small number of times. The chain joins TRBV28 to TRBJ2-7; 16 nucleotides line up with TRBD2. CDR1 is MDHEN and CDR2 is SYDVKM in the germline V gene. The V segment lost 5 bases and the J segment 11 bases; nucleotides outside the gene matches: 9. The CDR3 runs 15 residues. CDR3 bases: TGTGCCAGCAGTCGATTCGGGACTAGCGGGAGGGATAAGTACTTC. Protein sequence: CASSRFGTSGRDKYF.

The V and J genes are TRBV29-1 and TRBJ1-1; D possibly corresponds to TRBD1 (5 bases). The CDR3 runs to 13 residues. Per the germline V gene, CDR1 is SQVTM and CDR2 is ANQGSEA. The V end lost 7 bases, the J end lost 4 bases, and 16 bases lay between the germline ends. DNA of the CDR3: TGCAGCGCTACCAAACGCGGGGGCACTGAAGCTTTCTTT. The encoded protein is CSATKRGGTEAFF.

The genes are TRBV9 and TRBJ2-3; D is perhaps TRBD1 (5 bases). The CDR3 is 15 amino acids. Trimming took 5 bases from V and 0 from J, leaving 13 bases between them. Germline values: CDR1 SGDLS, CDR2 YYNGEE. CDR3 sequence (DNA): TGTGCCAGCAGACCCAGAGGACACAGCACAGATACGCAGTATTTT. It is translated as CASRPRGHSTDTQYF.

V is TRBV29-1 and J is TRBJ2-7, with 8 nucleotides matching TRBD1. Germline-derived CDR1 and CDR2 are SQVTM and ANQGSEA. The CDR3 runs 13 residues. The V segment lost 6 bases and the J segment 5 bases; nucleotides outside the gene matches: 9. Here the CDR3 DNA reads TGCAGCGTCCGACAGGGGCATTTTAACGAGCAGTACTTC. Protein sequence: CSVRQGHFNEQYF.

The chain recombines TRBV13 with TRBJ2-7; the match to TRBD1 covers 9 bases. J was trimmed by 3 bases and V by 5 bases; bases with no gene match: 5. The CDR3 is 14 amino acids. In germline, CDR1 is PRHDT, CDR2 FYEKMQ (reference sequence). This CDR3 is CASSGGQGNYEQYF. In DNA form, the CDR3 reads TGTGCCAGCAGCGGAGGACAGGGGAACTACGAGCAGTACTTC.

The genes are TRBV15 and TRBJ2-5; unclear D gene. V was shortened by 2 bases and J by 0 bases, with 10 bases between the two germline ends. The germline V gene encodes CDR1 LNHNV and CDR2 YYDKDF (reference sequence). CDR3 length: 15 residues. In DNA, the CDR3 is TGTGCCACCAGCAGACCCCGGGTGGACCAAGAGACCCAGTACTTC. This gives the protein CATSRPRVDQETQYF. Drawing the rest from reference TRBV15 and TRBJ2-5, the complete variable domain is DAMVIQNPRYQVTQFGKPVTLSCSQTLNHNVMYWYQQKSSQAPKLLFHYYDKDFNNEADTPDNFQSRRPNTSFCFLDIRSPGLGDTAMYLCATSRPRVDQETQYFGPGTRLLVL.

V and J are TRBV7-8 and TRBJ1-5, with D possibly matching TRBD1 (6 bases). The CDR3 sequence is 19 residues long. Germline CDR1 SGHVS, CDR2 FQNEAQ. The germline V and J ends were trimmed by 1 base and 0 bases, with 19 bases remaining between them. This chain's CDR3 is CASSLDRVLGTYSNQPQHF. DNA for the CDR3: TGTGCCAGCAGCTTAGATAGGGTGTTGGGGACATATAGCAATCAGCCCCAGCATTTT.

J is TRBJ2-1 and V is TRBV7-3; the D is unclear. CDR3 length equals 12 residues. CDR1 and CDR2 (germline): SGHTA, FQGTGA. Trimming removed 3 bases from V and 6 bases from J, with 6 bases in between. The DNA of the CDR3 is TGTGCCAGCAGCTTGTCTTCCAATGAGCAGTTCTTC. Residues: CASSLSSNEQFF.

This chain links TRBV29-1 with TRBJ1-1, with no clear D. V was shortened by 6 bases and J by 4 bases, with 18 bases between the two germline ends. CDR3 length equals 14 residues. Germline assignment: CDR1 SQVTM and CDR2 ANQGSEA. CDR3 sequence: CSVERSGLGTEAFF. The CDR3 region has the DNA TGCAGCGTCGAAAGGTCGGGTCTGGGCACTGAAGCTTTCTTT.

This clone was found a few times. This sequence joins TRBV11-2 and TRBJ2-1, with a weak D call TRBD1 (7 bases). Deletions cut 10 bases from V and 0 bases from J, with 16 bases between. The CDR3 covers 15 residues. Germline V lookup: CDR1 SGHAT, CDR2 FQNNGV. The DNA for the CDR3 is TGTGCCACCCTTCAGGGGGGTAGCTCCTACAATGAGCAGTTCTTC. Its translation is CATLQGGSSYNEQFF.

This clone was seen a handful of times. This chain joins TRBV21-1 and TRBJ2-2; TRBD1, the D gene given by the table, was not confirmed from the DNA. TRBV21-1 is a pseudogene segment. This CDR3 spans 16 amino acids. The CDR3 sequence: CASSMEGASNTGELFF. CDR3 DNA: TGTGCCAGCTCAATGGAGGGGGCCAGTAACACCGGGGAGCTGTTTTTT.

The chain's CDR3 is CASRSGGVPYEQYF. The CDR3 DNA sequence: TGTGCCAGCAGGTCCGGCGGGGTTCCCTACGAGCAGTACTTC. The chain is built from TRBV27 and TRBJ2-7; D possibly corresponds to TRBD2 (6 bases). Germline CDR1 is MNHEY and CDR2 is SMNVEV (reference sequence). CDR3 length equals 14 residues. V gave up 6 bases and J gave up 2 bases, with 14 bases separating them.

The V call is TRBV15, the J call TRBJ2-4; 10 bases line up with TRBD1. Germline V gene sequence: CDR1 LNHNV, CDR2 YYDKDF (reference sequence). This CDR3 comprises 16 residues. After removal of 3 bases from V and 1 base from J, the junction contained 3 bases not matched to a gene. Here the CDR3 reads CATSSGTGDAKNIQYF. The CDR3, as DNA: TGTGCCACCAGCAGCGGGACAGGGGACGCCAAAAACATTCAGTACTTC.

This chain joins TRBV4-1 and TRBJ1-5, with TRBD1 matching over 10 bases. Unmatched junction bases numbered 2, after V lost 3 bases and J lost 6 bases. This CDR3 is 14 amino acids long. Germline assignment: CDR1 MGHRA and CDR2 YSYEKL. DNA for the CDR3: TGCGCCAGCAGCCAGGGACAGGGGACTCAGCCCCAGCATTTT. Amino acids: CASSQGQGTQPQHF.